A selection of T cell receptor beta chains follows, all from one sample in a study of CD8+ T cells in alopecia areata. The repertoire was sequenced with immunoSEQ multiplex PCR; TCRdb's copy has only in-frame clones and lacks some. Of 85,000 to 110,000 clones listed, 65% to 90% are singletons. Here the sequenced sample was CD8+ T cells sorted from blood, taken between weeks 30 and 35, from a patient treated with tofacitinib. The receptors here all came from a human donor with alopecia areata. Both conserved end residues are part of each CDR3. The D gene is left open where the match is weak. Size tells how often a clone was seen (once, few, many) or the class of an expanded clone, and some rows leave it out.

abundance: .
d_gene: .
j_gene: TRBJ1-1
v_gene: TRBV7-9
CDR3aa: CASSLTGNTEAFF
CDR3nt: TGTGCCAGCAGCTTGACAGGGAACACTGAAGCTTTCTTT

abundance: .
d_gene: .
j_gene: TRBJ2-6
v_gene: TRBV18
CDR3aa: CASSPSDPGANVLTF
CDR3nt: TGTGCCAGCTCACCTTCGGATCCTGGGGCCAACGTCCTGACTTTC

abundance: .
d_gene: TRBD2
j_gene: TRBJ2-1
v_gene: TRBV2
CDR3aa: CATCSGDYNEQFF
CDR3nt: TGTGCCACCTGTAGCGGGGACTACAATGAGCAGTTCTTC

abundance: few
d_gene: .
j_gene: TRBJ1-1
v_gene: TRBV4-2
CDR3aa: CASSHDEQGRTEAFF
CDR3nt: TGTGCCAGCAGCCATGATGAGCAGGGGAGGACTGAAGCTTTCTTT

abundance: once
d_gene: .
j_gene: TRBJ2-7
v_gene: TRBV2
CDR3aa: CASSYAEQYF
CDR3nt: TGTGCCAGCAGCTATGCGGAGCAGTACTTC

abundance: .
d_gene: .
j_gene: TRBJ1-5
v_gene: TRBV19
CDR3aa: CASSWAGLSNQPQHF
CDR3nt: TGTGCCAGTAGTTGGGCAGGGCTGAGCAATCAGCCCCAGCATTTT

abundance: .
d_gene: .
j_gene: TRBJ1-2
v_gene: TRBV9
CDR3aa: CASRDRLDGYTF
CDR3nt: TGTGCCAGCAGGGACAGATTGGATGGCTACACCTTC

abundance: .
d_gene: TRBD1
j_gene: TRBJ2-7
v_gene: TRBV29-1
CDR3aa: CSANSGQGVHEQYF
CDR3nt: TGCAGCGCTAACTCGGGACAGGGGGTCCACGAGCAGTACTTC

abundance: .
d_gene: .
j_gene: TRBJ2-2
v_gene: TRBV7-3
CDR3aa: CASSPKLNDDELFF
CDR3nt: TGTGCCAGCAGCCCAAAGTTAAACGACGACGAGCTGTTTTTT

abundance: .
d_gene: .
j_gene: TRBJ2-7
v_gene: TRBV27
CDR3aa: CASTKGREQYF
CDR3nt: TGTGCCAGCACCAAGGGCCGAGAGCAGTACTTC

abundance: .
d_gene: TRBD1
j_gene: TRBJ2-1
v_gene: TRBV5-1
CDR3aa: CASSIGTGGFGDYNEQFF
CDR3nt: TGCGCCAGCAGCATTGGGACAGGGGGCTTCGGTGACTACAATGAGCAGTTCTTC

abundance: .
d_gene: .
j_gene: TRBJ2-5
v_gene: TRBV29-1
CDR3aa: CSVEATSSHQETQYF
CDR3nt: TGCAGCGTTGAAGCCACTTCCAGTCATCAAGAGACCCAGTACTTC

abundance: .
d_gene: .
j_gene: TRBJ2-3
v_gene: TRBV12-5
CDR3aa: CASAIGADTQYF
CDR3nt: TGTGCTAGTGCCATCGGGGCAGATACGCAGTATTTT

abundance: once
d_gene: .
j_gene: TRBJ1-1
v_gene: TRBV27
CDR3aa: CASSFLQDMNTEAFF
CDR3nt: TGTGCCAGCAGTTTCCTACAAGACATGAACACTGAAGCTTTCTTT

abundance: .
d_gene: TRBD2
j_gene: TRBJ2-7
v_gene: TRBV7-9
CDR3aa: CASSSPPSGESYEQYF
CDR3nt: TGTGCCAGCAGCTCCCCACCTAGCGGGGAATCCTACGAGCAGTACTTC

abundance: few
d_gene: .
j_gene: TRBJ2-2
v_gene: TRBV11-2
CDR3aa: CASSLESTGELFF
CDR3nt: TGTGCCAGCAGCTTAGAGTCCACCGGGGAGCTGTTTTTT

abundance: .
d_gene: .
j_gene: TRBJ1-1
v_gene: TRBV27
CDR3aa: CASSLSWGTEAFF
CDR3nt: TGTGCCAGCAGTTTATCGTGGGGCACTGAAGCTTTCTTT

abundance: .
d_gene: TRBD2
j_gene: TRBJ2-3
v_gene: TRBV5-1
CDR3aa: CASSFGLAGPTDTQYF
CDR3nt: TGCGCCAGCAGCTTCGGACTAGCGGGACCCACAGATACGCAGTATTTT

abundance: .
d_gene: .
j_gene: TRBJ1-2
v_gene: TRBV6-5
CDR3aa: CASSYLDRYINYGYTF
CDR3nt: TGTGCCAGCAGTTATCTGGACAGATATATCAACTATGGCTACACCTTC

abundance: few
d_gene: .
j_gene: TRBJ2-1
v_gene: TRBV6-4
CDR3aa: CASSDSDSGEQFF
CDR3nt: TGTGCCAGCAGTGACTCGGACAGCGGTGAGCAGTTCTTC

abundance: once
d_gene: .
j_gene: TRBJ1-2
v_gene: TRBV7-2
CDR3aa: CASSSGGIRRGYTF
CDR3nt: TGTGCCAGCAGCTCCGGAGGTATTAGAAGGGGCTACACCTTC

abundance: .
d_gene: .
j_gene: TRBJ2-1
v_gene: TRBV6-5
CDR3aa: CASSYDRVYNEQFF
CDR3nt: TGTGCCAGCAGTTACGACAGAGTCTACAATGAGCAGTTCTTC

abundance: .
d_gene: .
j_gene: TRBJ2-2
v_gene: TRBV25-1
CDR3aa: CASTSGTGELFF
CDR3nt: TGTGCCAGCACCTCAGGGACCGGGGAGCTGTTTTTT

abundance: .
d_gene: .
j_gene: TRBJ1-5
v_gene: TRBV27
CDR3aa: CASSDSFNQPQHF
CDR3nt: TGTGCCAGCAGTGACAGTTTCAATCAGCCCCAGCATTTT

abundance: .
d_gene: .
j_gene: TRBJ2-3
v_gene: TRBV4-1
CDR3aa: CASSQDITDTQYF
CDR3nt: TGCGCCAGCAGCCAAGATATTACAGATACGCAGTATTTT

abundance: once
d_gene: .
j_gene: TRBJ2-2
v_gene: TRBV7-8
CDR3aa: CASSSLVRVTNTGELFF
CDR3nt: TGTGCCAGCAGCTCTTTGGTACGGGTTACGAACACCGGGGAGCTGTTTTTT

abundance: .
d_gene: TRBD1
j_gene: TRBJ2-7
v_gene: TRBV6-5
CDR3aa: CASRKEQGWPYEQYF
CDR3nt: TGTGCCAGCAGAAAAGAACAGGGGTGGCCCTACGAGCAGTACTTC

abundance: .
d_gene: TRBD1
j_gene: TRBJ2-7
v_gene: TRBV15
CDR3aa: CATSRSGQGFDEQYF
CDR3nt: TGTGCCACCAGCAGATCGGGACAGGGGTTCGACGAGCAGTACTTC

abundance: .
d_gene: .
j_gene: TRBJ1-2
v_gene: TRBV30
CDR3aa: CAWSIIPTYGYTF
CDR3nt: TGTGCCTGGAGTATCATTCCCACCTATGGCTACACCTTC

abundance: .
d_gene: TRBD1
j_gene: TRBJ1-5
v_gene: TRBV7-8
CDR3aa: CASSLGTGGNQDQHF
CDR3nt: TGTGCCAGCAGCTTAGGGACAGGGGGCAATCAGGACCAGCATTTT

abundance: .
d_gene: TRBD2
j_gene: TRBJ2-5
v_gene: TRBV10-2
CDR3aa: CASWEGRAQETQYF
CDR3nt: TGCGCCAGCTGGGAGGGCAGGGCCCAAGAGACCCAGTACTTC

abundance: .
d_gene: TRBD2
j_gene: TRBJ2-7
v_gene: TRBV2
CDR3aa: CASSERSLAGTPLDEQYF
CDR3nt: TGTGCCAGCAGTGAACGAAGCCTAGCGGGAACCCCTTTGGACGAGCAGTACTTC

abundance: few
d_gene: .
j_gene: TRBJ2-2
v_gene: TRBV14
CDR3aa: CASSQDSAGAGELFF
CDR3nt: TGTGCCAGCAGCCAAGATTCGGCAGGGGCCGGGGAGCTGTTTTTT

abundance: .
d_gene: .
j_gene: TRBJ2-7
v_gene: TRBV2
CDR3aa: CASNPGGQDYSYEQYF
CDR3nt: TGTGCCAGCAACCCAGGTGGACAGGACTACTCCTACGAGCAGTACTTC

abundance: .
d_gene: .
j_gene: TRBJ2-6
v_gene: TRBV30
CDR3aa: CAGFGLSGANVLTF
CDR3nt: TGTGCCGGCTTCGGGCTGTCTGGGGCCAACGTCCTGACTTTC

abundance: .
d_gene: TRBD1
j_gene: TRBJ2-7
v_gene: TRBV5-1
CDR3aa: CASSPPDRGLYEQYF
CDR3nt: TGCGCCAGCAGCCCACCGGACAGGGGACTCTACGAGCAGTACTTC

abundance: .
d_gene: TRBD2
j_gene: TRBJ2-5
v_gene: TRBV28
CDR3aa: CASSSVGWTSGNQETQYF
CDR3nt: TGTGCCAGCAGTTCCGTGGGGTGGACTAGCGGGAATCAAGAGACCCAGTACTTC

abundance: .
d_gene: TRBD1
j_gene: TRBJ2-3
v_gene: TRBV7-9
CDR3aa: CASSSGQGSDTQYF
CDR3nt: TGTGCCAGCAGCTCCGGACAGGGGTCAGATACGCAGTATTTT

abundance: .
d_gene: TRBD1
j_gene: TRBJ1-1
v_gene: TRBV19
CDR3aa: CATSGQANTEAFF
CDR3nt: TGTGCCACATCGGGACAGGCGAACACTGAAGCTTTCTTT

abundance: .
d_gene: TRBD1
j_gene: TRBJ2-5
v_gene: TRBV10-3
CDR3aa: CAISHSGQGLGTNQETQYF
CDR3nt: TGTGCCATCAGTCACTCGGGACAGGGTCTGGGAACAAATCAAGAGACCCAGTACTTC

abundance: .
d_gene: .
j_gene: TRBJ2-3
v_gene: TRBV29-1
CDR3aa: CSVGTDTQYF
CDR3nt: TGCAGCGTTGGTACAGATACGCAGTATTTT

abundance: .
d_gene: .
j_gene: TRBJ1-1
v_gene: TRBV5-1
CDR3aa: CASSLGQANTEAFF
CDR3nt: TGCGCCAGCAGCTTAGGACAAGCGAACACTGAAGCTTTCTTT

abundance: .
d_gene: .
j_gene: TRBJ2-1
v_gene: TRBV7-9
CDR3aa: CASSRNEQFF
CDR3nt: TGTGCCAGCAGCCGAAATGAGCAGTTCTTC

abundance: .
d_gene: .
j_gene: TRBJ2-1
v_gene: TRBV7-9
CDR3aa: CASSSGVKTYNEQFF
CDR3nt: TGTGCCAGCAGTTCCGGAGTAAAGACCTACAATGAGCAGTTCTTC

abundance: .
d_gene: .
j_gene: TRBJ1-1
v_gene: TRBV4-1
CDR3aa: CASSHGNTEAFF
CDR3nt: TGCGCCAGCAGCCACGGGAACACTGAAGCTTTCTTT

abundance: .
d_gene: TRBD1
j_gene: TRBJ2-1
v_gene: TRBV6-6
CDR3aa: CASSYDRGPYNEQFF
CDR3nt: TGTGCCAGCAGTTACGACAGGGGGCCCTACAATGAGCAGTTCTTC

abundance: .
d_gene: TRBD2
j_gene: TRBJ2-7
v_gene: TRBV7-3
CDR3aa: CASSSLAGEGYEQYF
CDR3nt: TGTGCCAGCAGCTCACTAGCGGGAGAGGGATACGAGCAGTACTTC

abundance: .
d_gene: .
j_gene: TRBJ1-5
v_gene: TRBV7-9
CDR3aa: CASSGDPFNQPQHF
CDR3nt: TGTGCCAGCAGCGGCGACCCGTTCAATCAGCCCCAGCATTTT

abundance: .
d_gene: TRBD1
j_gene: TRBJ2-2
v_gene: TRBV29-1
CDR3aa: CSVDPTGGNTGELFF
CDR3nt: TGCAGCGTTGACCCGACAGGGGGGAACACCGGGGAGCTGTTTTTT

abundance: .
d_gene: .
j_gene: TRBJ2-7
v_gene: TRBV9
CDR3aa: CASSANNYEQYF
CDR3nt: TGTGCCAGCAGCGCAAACAACTACGAGCAGTACTTC

abundance: .
d_gene: .
j_gene: TRBJ1-1
v_gene: TRBV27
CDR3aa: CASSSGTMNTEAFF
CDR3nt: TGTGCCAGCAGTTCCGGGACAATGAACACTGAAGCTTTCTTT

abundance: .
d_gene: .
j_gene: TRBJ2-7
v_gene: TRBV7-9
CDR3aa: CASSLGSYEQYF
CDR3nt: TGTGCCAGCAGCTTAGGATCCTACGAGCAGTACTTC

abundance: once
d_gene: .
j_gene: TRBJ2-5
v_gene: TRBV15
CDR3aa: CATSRDRFPRSQETQYF
CDR3nt: TGTGCCACCAGCAGAGATCGTTTCCCCAGAAGCCAAGAGACCCAGTACTTC

abundance: .
d_gene: .
j_gene: TRBJ1-2
v_gene: TRBV4-1
CDR3aa: CASSPIGGNYGYTF
CDR3nt: TGCGCCAGCAGCCCGATAGGGGGAAACTATGGCTACACCTTC